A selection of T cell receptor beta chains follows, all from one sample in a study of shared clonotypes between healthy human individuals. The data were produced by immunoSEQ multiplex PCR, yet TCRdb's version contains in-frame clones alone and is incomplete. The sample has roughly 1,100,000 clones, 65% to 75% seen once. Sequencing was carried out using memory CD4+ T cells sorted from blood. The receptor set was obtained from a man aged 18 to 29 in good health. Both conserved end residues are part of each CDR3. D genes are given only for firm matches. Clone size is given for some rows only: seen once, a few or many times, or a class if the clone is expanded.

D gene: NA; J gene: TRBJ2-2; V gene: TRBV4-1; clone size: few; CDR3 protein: CASSRGHGRNTGELFF; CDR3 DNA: TGCGCCAGCAGCCGGGGTCACGGGAGGAACACCGGGGAGCTGTTTTTT
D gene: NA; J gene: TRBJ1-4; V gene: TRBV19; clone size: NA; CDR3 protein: CASSTSTPKKTNEKLFF; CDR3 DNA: TGTGCCAGTAGTACCTCGACACCCAAGAAAACTAATGAAAAACTGTTTTTT
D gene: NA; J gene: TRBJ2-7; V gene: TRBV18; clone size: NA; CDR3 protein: CASSPPIRAPYEQYF; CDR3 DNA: TGTGCCAGCTCACCACCGATCAGGGCCCCCTACGAGCAGTACTTC
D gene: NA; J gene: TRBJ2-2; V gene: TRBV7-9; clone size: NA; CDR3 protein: CASSFLGPKRAGELFF; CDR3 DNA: TGTGCCAGCAGCTTTCTCGGACCGAAAAGGGCCGGGGAGCTGTTTTTT
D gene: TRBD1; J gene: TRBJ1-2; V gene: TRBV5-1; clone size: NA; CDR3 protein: CASSGGQTINYGYTF; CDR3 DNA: TGCGCCAGCAGCGGGGGACAGACGATTAACTATGGCTACACCTTC
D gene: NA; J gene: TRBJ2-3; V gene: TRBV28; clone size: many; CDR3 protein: CASSPPAGLTDTQYF; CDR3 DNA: TGTGCCAGCAGTCCTCCTGCGGGACTCACAGATACGCAGTATTTT
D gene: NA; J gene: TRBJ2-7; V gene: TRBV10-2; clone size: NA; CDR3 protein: CASTESSYEQYF; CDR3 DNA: TGCGCCAGCACCGAGAGCTCCTACGAGCAGTACTTC
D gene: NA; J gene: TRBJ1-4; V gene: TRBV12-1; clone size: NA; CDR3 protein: CASSFGYTSWRVREKLFF; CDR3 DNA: TGTGCCAGCAGCTTTGGCTATACGTCATGGAGGGTTCGCGAAAAACTGTTTTTT
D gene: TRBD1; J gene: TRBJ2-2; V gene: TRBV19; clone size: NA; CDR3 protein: CASRPGTGGTGELFF; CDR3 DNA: TGTGCCAGTCGCCCCGGGACAGGGGGGACCGGGGAGCTGTTTTTT
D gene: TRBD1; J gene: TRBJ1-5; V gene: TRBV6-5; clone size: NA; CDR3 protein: CASRKQGAINQPQHF; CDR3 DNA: TGTGCCAGCAGGAAACAGGGGGCTATCAATCAGCCCCAGCATTTT
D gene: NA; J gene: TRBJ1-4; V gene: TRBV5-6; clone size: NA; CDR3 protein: CASSLGGRYEKLFF; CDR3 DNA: TGTGCCAGCAGCTTGGGGGGCAGGTATGAAAAGCTGTTTTTT
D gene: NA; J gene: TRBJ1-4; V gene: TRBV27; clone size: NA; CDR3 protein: CASSLSNRVIGKLFF; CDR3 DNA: TGTGCCAGCAGTTTATCGAACAGGGTTATCGGAAAACTGTTTTTT
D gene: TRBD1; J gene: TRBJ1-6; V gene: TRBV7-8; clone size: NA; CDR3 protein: CASSTQTGGSPLHF; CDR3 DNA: TGTGCCAGCAGCACACAAACAGGGGGCTCACCCCTCCACTTT
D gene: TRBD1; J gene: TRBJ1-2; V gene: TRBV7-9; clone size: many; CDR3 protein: CASSSTLRDRVQRRNGYTF; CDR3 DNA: TGTGCCAGCAGCTCGACCCTCCGGGACAGGGTTCAGAGGAGGAATGGCTACACCTTC
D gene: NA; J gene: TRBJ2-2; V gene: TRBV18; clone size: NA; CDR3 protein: CASLRSGSSSIGELFF; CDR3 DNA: TGTGCCAGCTTACGATCCGGATCCAGTTCGATCGGGGAGCTGTTTTTT
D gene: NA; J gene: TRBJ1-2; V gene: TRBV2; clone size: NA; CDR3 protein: CASSDQPYGYTF; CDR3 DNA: TGTGCCAGCAGTGATCAGCCGTATGGCTACACCTTC
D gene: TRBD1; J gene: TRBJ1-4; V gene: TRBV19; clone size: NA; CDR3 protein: CASSDRGNEKLFF; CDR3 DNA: TGTGCCAGTAGCGACAGGGGAAATGAAAAACTGTTTTTT
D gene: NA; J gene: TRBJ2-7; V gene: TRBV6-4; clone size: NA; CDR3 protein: CASRGASEYEQYF; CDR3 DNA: TGTGCCAGCAGGGGGGCTAGTGAATACGAGCAGTACTTC
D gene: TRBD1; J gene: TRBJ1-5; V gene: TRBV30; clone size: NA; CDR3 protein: CAWGPGQGNQPQHF; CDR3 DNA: TGTGCCTGGGGACCTGGACAGGGCAATCAGCCCCAGCATTTT
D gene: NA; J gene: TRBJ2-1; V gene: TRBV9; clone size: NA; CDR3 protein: CASSVGRGNNEQFF; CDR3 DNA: TGTGCCAGCAGCGTAGGTCGAGGGAACAATGAGCAGTTCTTC
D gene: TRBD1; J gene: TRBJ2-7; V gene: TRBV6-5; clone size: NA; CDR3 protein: CASSPVGQNYEQYF; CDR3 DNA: TGTGCCAGCAGTCCTGTGGGACAGAACTACGAGCAGTACTTC
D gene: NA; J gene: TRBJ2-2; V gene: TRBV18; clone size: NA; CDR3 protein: CASSPNSQGSGELFF; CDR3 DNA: TGTGCCAGCTCACCGAACAGCCAGGGCTCCGGGGAGCTGTTTTTT
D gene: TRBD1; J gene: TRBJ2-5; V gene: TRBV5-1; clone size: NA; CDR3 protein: CASSLVPGQSQETQYF; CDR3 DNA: TGCGCCAGCAGCTTGGTGCCGGGACAGAGTCAAGAGACCCAGTACTTC
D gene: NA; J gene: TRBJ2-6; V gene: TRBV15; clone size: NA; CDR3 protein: CATSRPGANVLTF; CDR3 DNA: TGTGCCACCAGCAGACCTGGGGCCAACGTCCTGACTTTC
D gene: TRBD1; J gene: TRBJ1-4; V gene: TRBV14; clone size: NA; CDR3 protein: CASSPQDRVLFF; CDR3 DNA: TGTGCCAGCAGCCCGCAGGACAGGGTACTGTTTTTT
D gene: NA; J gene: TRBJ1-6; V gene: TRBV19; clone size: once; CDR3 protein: CASKGGDGNSPLHF; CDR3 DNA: TGTGCCAGTAAAGGCGGGGATGGGAATTCACCCCTCCACTTT
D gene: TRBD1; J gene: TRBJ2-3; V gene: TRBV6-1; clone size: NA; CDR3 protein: CASRTGTSTDTQYF; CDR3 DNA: TGTGCCAGCCGGACAGGGACTAGCACAGATACGCAGTATTTT
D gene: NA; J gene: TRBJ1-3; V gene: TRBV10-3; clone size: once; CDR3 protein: CAISVRGQSSGNTIYF; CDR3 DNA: TGTGCCATCAGTGTGCGGGGGCAAAGCTCTGGAAACACCATATATTTT
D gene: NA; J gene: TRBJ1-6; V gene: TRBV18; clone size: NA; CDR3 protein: CASSGGQAGSPLHF; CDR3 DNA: TGTGCCAGCTCAGGCGGGCAGGCCGGTTCACCCCTCCACTTT
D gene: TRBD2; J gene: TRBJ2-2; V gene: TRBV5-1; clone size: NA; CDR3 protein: CASSSGLAGLPRSTGELFF; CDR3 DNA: TGCGCCAGCAGCTCAGGACTAGCGGGATTACCAAGATCCACCGGGGAGCTGTTTTTT
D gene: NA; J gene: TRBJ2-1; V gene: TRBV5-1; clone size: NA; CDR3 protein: CASSQSQGNEQFF; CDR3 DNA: TGCGCCAGCAGCCAAAGTCAGGGGAATGAGCAGTTCTTC
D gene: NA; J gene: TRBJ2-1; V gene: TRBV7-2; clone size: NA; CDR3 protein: CASRIGGNEQFF; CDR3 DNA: TGTGCCAGCAGAATAGGAGGGAATGAGCAGTTCTTC
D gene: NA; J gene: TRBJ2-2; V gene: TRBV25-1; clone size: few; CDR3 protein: CASSEWRAGELFF; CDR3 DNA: TGTGCCAGCAGTGAATGGCGAGCCGGGGAGCTGTTTTTT
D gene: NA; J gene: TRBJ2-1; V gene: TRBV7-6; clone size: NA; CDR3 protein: CASSFGRWDNEQFF; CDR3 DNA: TGTGCCAGCAGCTTTGGACGGTGGGACAATGAGCAGTTCTTC
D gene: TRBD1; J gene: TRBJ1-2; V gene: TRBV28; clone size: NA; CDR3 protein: CASSSRQGVGGYTF; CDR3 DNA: TGTGCCAGCAGTTCCCGACAGGGGGTGGGGGGCTACACCTTC
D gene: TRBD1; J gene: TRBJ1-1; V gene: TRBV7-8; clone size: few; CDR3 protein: CASNHADRVGNTEAFF; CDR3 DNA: TGTGCCAGCAATCATGCGGACAGGGTGGGGAACACTGAAGCTTTCTTT
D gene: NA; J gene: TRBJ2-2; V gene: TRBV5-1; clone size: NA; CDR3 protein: CASSFMGLSTGELFF; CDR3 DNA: TGCGCCAGCAGCTTTATGGGCTTGAGCACCGGGGAGCTGTTTTTT
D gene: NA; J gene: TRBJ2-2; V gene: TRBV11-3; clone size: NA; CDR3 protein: CASSQSAAGELFF; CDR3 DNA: TGTGCCAGCAGCCAGTCTGCCGCCGGGGAGCTGTTTTTT
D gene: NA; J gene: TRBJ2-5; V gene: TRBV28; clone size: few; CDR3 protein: CASGGLYETQYF; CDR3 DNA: TGTGCCAGCGGGGGGTTGTATGAGACCCAGTACTTC
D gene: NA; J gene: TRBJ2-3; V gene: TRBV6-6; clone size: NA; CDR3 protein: CASSYISGTDTQYF; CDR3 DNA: TGTGCCAGCAGTTACATATCAGGGACAGATACGCAGTATTTT
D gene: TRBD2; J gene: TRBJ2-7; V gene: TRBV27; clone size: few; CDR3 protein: CASSLSPLAGGQPQYF; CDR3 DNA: TGTGCCAGCAGTTTATCGCCACTAGCGGGGGGGCAACCGCAGTACTTC
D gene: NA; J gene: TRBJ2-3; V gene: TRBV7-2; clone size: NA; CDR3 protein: CASSRNDGSSTDTQYF; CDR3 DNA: TGTGCCAGCAGCCGAAACGACGGTTCTAGCACAGATACGCAGTATTTT
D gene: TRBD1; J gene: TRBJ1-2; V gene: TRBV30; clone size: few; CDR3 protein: CAWSIGQGFGYTF; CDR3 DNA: TGTGCCTGGAGTATAGGACAGGGCTTTGGCTACACCTTC
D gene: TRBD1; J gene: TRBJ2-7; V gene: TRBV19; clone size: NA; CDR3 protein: CASSRPSGTGREQYF; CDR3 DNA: TGTGCCAGTAGTAGGCCCTCCGGGACAGGGCGCGAGCAGTACTTC
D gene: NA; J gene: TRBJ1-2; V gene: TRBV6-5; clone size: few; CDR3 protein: CASSSQADGYTF; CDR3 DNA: TGTGCCAGCAGTTCCCAGGCGGATGGCTACACCTTC
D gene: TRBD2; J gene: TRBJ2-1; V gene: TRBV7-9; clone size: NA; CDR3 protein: CASSQGAGGVNEQFF; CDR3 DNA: TGTGCCAGCAGCCAAGGGGCGGGAGGTGTCAATGAGCAGTTCTTC
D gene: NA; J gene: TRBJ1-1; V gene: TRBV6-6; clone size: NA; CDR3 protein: CASSAADTMNTEAFF; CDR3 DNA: TGTGCCAGCAGCGCGGCGGACACGATGAACACTGAAGCTTTCTTT
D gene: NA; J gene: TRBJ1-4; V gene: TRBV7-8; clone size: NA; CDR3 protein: CASSRVPWDSEKLFF; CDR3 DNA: TGTGCCAGCAGCCGGGTGCCCTGGGATAGTGAAAAACTGTTTTTT
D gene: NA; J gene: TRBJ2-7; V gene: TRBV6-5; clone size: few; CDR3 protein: CASSSLGEQYF; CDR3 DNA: TGTGCCAGCAGTTCCCTCGGCGAGCAGTACTTC
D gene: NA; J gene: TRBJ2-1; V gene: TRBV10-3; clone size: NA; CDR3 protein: CAISGLALDEQFF; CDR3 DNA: TGTGCCATCTCAGGCCTAGCCCTGGATGAGCAGTTCTTC
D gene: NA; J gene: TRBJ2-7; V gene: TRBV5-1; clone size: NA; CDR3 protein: CASSLSFSSVNEQYF; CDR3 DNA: TGCGCCAGCAGCTTGAGTTTTTCTTCGGTGAATGAGCAGTACTTC
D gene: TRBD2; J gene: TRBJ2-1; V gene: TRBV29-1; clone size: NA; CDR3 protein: CSGLLASGPGGLYEQFF; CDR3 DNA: TGCAGCGGTCTACTAGCGTCCGGCCCCGGGGGTCTTTATGAGCAGTTCTTC
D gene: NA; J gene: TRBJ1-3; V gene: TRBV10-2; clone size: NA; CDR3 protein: CASSENSGGTIYF; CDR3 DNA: TGCGCCAGCAGTGAGAACAGCGGGGGCACCATATATTTT
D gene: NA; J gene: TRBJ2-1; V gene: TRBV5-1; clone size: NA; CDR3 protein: CASYRDTSGDEQFF; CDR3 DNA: TGCGCCAGCTACCGGGACACCTCTGGAGATGAGCAGTTCTTC
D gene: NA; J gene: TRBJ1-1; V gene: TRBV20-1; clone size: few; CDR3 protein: CSARDPPEAFF; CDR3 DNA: TGCAGTGCTAGAGATCCCCCTGAAGCTTTCTTT
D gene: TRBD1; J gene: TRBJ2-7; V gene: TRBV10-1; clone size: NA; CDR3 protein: CASIDRGRRYEQYF; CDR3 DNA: TGCGCCAGCATAGACAGGGGGCGACGGTACGAGCAGTACTTC
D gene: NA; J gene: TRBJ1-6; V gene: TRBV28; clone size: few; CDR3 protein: CASSPDPSYNSPLHF; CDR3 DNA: TGTGCCAGCAGCCCGGATCCCTCCTATAATTCACCCCTCCACTTT
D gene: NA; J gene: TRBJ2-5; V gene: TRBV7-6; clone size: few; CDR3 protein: CASSPRGQGGQETQYF; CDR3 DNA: TGTGCCAGCAGCCCTAGGGGCCAGGGGGGTCAAGAGACCCAGTACTTC
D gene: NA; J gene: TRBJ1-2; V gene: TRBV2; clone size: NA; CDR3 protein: CASRAGVSYGYTF; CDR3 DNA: TGTGCCAGCAGAGCAGGGGTTTCCTATGGCTACACCTTC
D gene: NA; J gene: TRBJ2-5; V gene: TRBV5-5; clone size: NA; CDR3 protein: CASSLDGGLGSTQYF; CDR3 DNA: TGTGCCAGCAGCTTGGATGGGGGCTTGGGATCGACCCAGTACTTC